This T cell receptor (beta chain) was retrieved from a study of T cells in Graves' hyperthyroidism and ophthalmopathy. This clonotype has ten or more counts. Antigen: not known. Amplification yielded TCR beta CDR3 regions, with RNA transcripts as the source. During a first-round RT-PCR of the TCR CDR3, the HTBI primer set was used. TCRdb reprocessed the multiplex PCR reads with MiXCR, giving one entry per CDR3 protein. The sample shows fewer than 600,000 distinct CDR3 sequences, around 15% of them seen only once. The study defined stable Graves' hyperthyroidism as no ophthalmopathy progression within 18 months. Study-wide results and caveats: Blood held most thyroid clonotypes expanded above 0.001 frequency. A 13 V-J signature model discriminated ophthalmopathy versus stable hyperthyroidism.

J gave up 10 bases and V 6 bases, and 15 bases lay outside the gene matches. The CDR3 totals 16 residues. The sample comprised blood. The sequence came from a middle-aged woman with Graves' hyperthyroidism. The chain couples TRBV12-3 or TRBV12-4 to TRBJ2-1, with 10 nucleotides matching TRBD2. CDR3 sequence: CASRYRGLAEAGEQFF. In nucleotides, the CDR3 is TGTGCCAGCAGATACCGCGGACTAGCGGAGGCGGGGGAGCAGTTCTTC.